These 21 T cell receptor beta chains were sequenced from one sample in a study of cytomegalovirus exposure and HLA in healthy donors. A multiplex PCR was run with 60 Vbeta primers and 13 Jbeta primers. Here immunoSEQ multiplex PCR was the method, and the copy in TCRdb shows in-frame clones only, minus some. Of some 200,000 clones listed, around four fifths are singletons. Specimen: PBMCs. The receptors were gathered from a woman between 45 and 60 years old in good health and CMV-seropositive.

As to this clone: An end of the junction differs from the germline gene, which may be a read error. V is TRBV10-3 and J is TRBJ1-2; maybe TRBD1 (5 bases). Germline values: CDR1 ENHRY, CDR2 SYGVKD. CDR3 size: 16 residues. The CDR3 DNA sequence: TGTGCCAGCAGTGAAGGGCGGGGCAGTGGAGTATATGGCTACACCTTC. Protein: CASSEGRGSGVYGYTF.

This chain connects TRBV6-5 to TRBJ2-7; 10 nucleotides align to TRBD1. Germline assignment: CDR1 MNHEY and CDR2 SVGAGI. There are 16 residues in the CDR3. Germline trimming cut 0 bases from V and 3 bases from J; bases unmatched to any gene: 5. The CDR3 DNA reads TGTGCCAGCAGTTACTCGTGGACAGGGGGGTACTACGAGCAGTACTTC. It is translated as CASSYSWTGGYYEQYF.

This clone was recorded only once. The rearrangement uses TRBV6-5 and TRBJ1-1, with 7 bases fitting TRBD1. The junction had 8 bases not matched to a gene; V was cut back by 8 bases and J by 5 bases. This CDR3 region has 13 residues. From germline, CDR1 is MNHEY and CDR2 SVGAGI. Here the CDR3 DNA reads TGTGCCAGCGGCACAGGGGTTTATACTGAAGCTTTCTTT. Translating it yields CASGTGVYTEAFF.

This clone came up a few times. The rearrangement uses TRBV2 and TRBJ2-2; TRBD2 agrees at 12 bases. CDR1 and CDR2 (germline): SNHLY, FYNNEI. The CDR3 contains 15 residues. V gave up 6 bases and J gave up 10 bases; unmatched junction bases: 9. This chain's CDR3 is CASRSSGGAGTELFF. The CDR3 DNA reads TGTGCCAGCAGATCTAGCGGGGGGGCCGGTACGGAGCTGTTTTTT.

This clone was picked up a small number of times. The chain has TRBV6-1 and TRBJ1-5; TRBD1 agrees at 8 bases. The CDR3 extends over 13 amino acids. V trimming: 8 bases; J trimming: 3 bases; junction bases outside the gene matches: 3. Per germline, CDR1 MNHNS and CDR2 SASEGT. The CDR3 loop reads CASADRVNQPQHF. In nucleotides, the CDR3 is TGTGCCAGCGCGGACAGGGTCAATCAGCCCCAGCATTTT.

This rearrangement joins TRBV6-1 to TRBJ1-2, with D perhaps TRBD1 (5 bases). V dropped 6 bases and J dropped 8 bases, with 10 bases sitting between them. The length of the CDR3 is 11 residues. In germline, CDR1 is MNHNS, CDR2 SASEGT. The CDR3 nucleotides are TGTGCCAGCAGCTCGACAGCCGGCTACACCTTC. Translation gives CASSSTAGYTF.

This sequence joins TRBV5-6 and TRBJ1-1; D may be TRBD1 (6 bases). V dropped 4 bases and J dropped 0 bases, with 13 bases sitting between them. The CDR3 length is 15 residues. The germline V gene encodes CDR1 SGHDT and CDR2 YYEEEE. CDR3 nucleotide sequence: TGTGCCAGCAGCCGAGGGACAATAGTGAACACTGAAGCTTTCTTT. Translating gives CASSRGTIVNTEAFF.

The CDR3, as DNA: TGTGCCAGCAGTGAGCAGGTAACCTACGAGCAGTACTTC. It yields the protein CASSEQVTYEQYF. This sequence joins TRBV2 and TRBJ2-7, with D hard to call. Looked up from germline, CDR1 is SNHLY and CDR2 is FYNNEI. This CDR3 region has 13 residues. V dropped 3 bases and J dropped 2 bases, with 8 bases sitting between them.

The CDR3 bases are TGCGCCAGCAGCCAAAAAATTCGACAGGGGTTAAATGGCTACACCTTC. Its protein is CASSQKIRQGLNGYTF. The V gene is TRBV4-1, the J gene TRBJ1-2; 8 bases match TRBD1. The CDR3 extends over 16 amino acids. Looked up from germline, CDR1 is MGHRA and CDR2 is YSYEKL. The V and J ends lost 2 bases and 6 bases, in that order; junction bases with no gene match: 11.

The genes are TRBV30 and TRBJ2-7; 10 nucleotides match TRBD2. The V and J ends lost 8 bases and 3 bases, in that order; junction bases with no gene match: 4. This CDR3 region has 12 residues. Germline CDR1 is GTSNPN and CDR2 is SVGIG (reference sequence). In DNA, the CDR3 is TGTGCCCGAAGCGGGGGGGGCTACGAGCAGTACTTC. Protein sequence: CARSGGGYEQYF.

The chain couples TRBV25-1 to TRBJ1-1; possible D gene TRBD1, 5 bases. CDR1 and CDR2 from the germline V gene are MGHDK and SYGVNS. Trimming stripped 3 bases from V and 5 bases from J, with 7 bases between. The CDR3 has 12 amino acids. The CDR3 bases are TGTGCCAGCAGTGACAGGGTAACTGAAGCTTTCTTT. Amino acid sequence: CASSDRVTEAFF.

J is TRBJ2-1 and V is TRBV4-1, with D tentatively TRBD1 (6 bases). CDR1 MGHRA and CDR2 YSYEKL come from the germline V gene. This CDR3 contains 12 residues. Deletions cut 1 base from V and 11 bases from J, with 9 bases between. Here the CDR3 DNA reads TGCGCCAGCAGCCAAGGACAGGTTAAGCAGTTCTTC. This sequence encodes CASSQGQVKQFF.

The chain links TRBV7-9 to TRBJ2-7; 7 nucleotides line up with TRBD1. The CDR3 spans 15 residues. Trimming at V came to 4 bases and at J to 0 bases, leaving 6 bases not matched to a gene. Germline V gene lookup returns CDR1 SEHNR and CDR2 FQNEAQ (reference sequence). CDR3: CASSSLRDSSYEQYF. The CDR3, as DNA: TGTGCCAGCAGCTCCCTCCGGGACAGCTCCTACGAGCAGTACTTC.

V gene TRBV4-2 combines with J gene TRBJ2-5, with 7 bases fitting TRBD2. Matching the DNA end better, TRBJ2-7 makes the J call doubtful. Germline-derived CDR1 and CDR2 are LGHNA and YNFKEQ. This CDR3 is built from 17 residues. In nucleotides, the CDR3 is TGTGCCAGCAGCCAAGATCCTTCAGCGGGGCCTACCTACGAGCAGTACTTC. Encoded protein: CASSQDPSAGPTYEQYF.

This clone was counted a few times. The CDR3 region is CASSLAGGTQPQHF. Here the CDR3 DNA reads TGTGCCAGCAGCTTGGCCGGGGGAACTCAGCCCCAGCATTTT. V is TRBV5-6 and J is TRBJ1-5, with D perhaps TRBD1 (5 bases). V was shortened by 0 bases and J by 6 bases, with 10 bases between the two germline ends. The CDR3 has 14 amino acids. CDR1 is SGHDT, CDR2 YYEEEE, per germline.

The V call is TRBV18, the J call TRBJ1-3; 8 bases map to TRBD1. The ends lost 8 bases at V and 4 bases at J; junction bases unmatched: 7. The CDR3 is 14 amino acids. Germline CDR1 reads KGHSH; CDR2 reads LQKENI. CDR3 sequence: CASGEQGEGNTIYF. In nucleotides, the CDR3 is TGTGCCAGCGGTGAACAGGGGGAAGGAAACACCATATATTTT.

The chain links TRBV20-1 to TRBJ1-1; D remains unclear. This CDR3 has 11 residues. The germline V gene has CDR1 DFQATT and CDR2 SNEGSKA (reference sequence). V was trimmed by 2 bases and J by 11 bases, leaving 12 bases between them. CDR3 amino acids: CSARRGGLAFF. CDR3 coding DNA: TGCAGTGCTAGACGGGGAGGGCTGGCTTTCTTT.

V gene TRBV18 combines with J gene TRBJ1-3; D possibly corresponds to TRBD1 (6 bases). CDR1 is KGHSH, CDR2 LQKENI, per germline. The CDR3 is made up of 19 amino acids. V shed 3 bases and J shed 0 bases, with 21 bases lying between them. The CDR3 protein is CASSPLTTTGRSSGNTIYF. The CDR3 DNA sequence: TGTGCCAGCTCACCCCTTACGACGACAGGTCGGAGCTCTGGAAACACCATATATTTT.

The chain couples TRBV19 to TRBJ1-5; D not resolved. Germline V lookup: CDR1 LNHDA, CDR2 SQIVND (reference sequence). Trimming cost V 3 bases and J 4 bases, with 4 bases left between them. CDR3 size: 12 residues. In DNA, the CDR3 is TGTGCCAGTAGTATTCTAAATCAGCCCCAGCATTTT. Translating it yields CASSILNQPQHF.

The CDR3 loop is CASSFEGPNTEAFF. The CDR3 DNA reads TGCGCCAGCAGCTTCGAGGGCCCGAACACTGAAGCTTTCTTT. This rearrangement joins TRBV5-1 to TRBJ1-1; no firm D call. The CDR3 has 14 residues. The V gene lost 2 bases and the J gene lost 1 base, with 9 bases spanning the gap. Germline V gives CDR1 SGHRS, CDR2 YFSETQ.

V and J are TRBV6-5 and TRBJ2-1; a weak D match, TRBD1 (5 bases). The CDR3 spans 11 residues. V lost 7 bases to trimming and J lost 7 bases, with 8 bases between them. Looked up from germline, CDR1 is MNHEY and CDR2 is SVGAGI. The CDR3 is CASTRGNEQFF. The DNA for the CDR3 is TGTGCCAGCACAAGGGGTAATGAGCAGTTCTTC.